Each of the 25 T cell receptor beta chains below was sequenced from the same sample in a study of blood T cell repertoires in COVID-19. This table comes from immunoSEQ multiplex PCR, and its TCRdb copy is limited to in-frame clones, with some not included. The table has about 360,000 clones, over 65% seen once. Sequenced material: peripheral blood. These receptors were collected from a human donor with acute or convalescent COVID-19. The donor label of this sample is uncertain.

The chain carries TRBV3-1 (or the pseudogene TRBV3-2) and TRBJ1-5; 9 positions match TRBD1. Trimming cost V 6 bases and J 6 bases; bases outside gene matches: 6. Germline CDR1 is LGHDT and CDR2 is YNNKEL (reference sequence). This CDR3 is 14 amino acids long. Written as DNA, the CDR3 is TGTGCCAGCAGTCGGACAGGGGAAAGTCAGCCCCAGCATTTT. The encoded protein is CASSRTGESQPQHF.

A single count supports this clone. This chain links TRBV5-4 with TRBJ1-5, with 9 bases lining up with TRBD1. CDR1 is SGHNT, CDR2 YYREEE, per germline (reference sequence). CDR3 length: 15 amino acids. Trimming cost V 0 bases and J 5 bases; bases outside gene matches: 3. The CDR3 sequence is CASSLAGQGDQPQHF. In DNA, the CDR3 is TGTGCCAGCAGCTTGGCGGGACAGGGCGATCAGCCCCAGCATTTT. The whole variable domain, filled in from reference TRBV5-4 and TRBJ1-5, reads ETGVTQSPTHLIKTRGQQVTLRCSSQSGHNTVSWYQQALGQGPQFIFQYYREEENGRGNFPPRFSGLQFPNYSSELNVNALELDDSALYLCASSLAGQGDQPQHFGDGTRLSIL.

This chain joins TRBV5-1 and TRBJ1-1; TRBD1 agrees at 11 bases. V gave up 7 bases and J gave up 7 bases; unmatched junction bases: 12. CDR1 and CDR2 (germline): SGHRS, YFSETQ. This CDR3 has 15 amino acids. The CDR3 sequence: CASRGWTGGNGEAFF. CDR3 DNA sequence: TGCGCCAGCCGGGGGTGGACAGGGGGCAACGGTGAAGCTTTCTTT.

Turning to this clone: Other DNA sequences in this sample translate to the same CDR3. The chain employs TRBV30 and TRBJ2-7, with D possibly TRBD1 on 6 matching bases. This CDR3 has 14 residues. The V gene's germline CDR1 is GTSNPN and CDR2 SVGIG (reference sequence). Trimming removed 0 bases at V and 3 bases at J, with 12 bases between. In DNA, the CDR3 is TGTGCCTGGAGTGTAGGGGGTTCTATCTACGAGCAGTACTTC. Its protein product is CAWSVGGSIYEQYF.

J is TRBJ2-2 and V is TRBV7-2; possible D gene TRBD1, 5 bases. The CDR3 runs to 16 residues. Germline-derived CDR1 and CDR2 are SGHTA and FQGNSA. Between the trimmed V and J ends, which lost 1 base and 5 bases, there was a span of 14 bases. Here the CDR3 DNA reads TGTGCCAGCAGCTTAGTCTCTGTAGCAGGGACCGGGGAGCTGTTTTTT. Amino acids: CASSLVSVAGTGELFF.

The chain employs TRBV7-2 and TRBJ2-7; D gene unclear. Germline V lookup: CDR1 SGHTA, CDR2 FQGNSA. CDR3 length: 15 amino acids. Deletions cut 2 bases from V and 0 bases from J, with 11 bases between. The CDR3 nucleotides are TGTGCCAGCAGCTTATCAGCTAGTTCCTCCTACGAGCAGTACTTC. Protein: CASSLSASSSYEQYF.

This rearrangement joins TRBV6-1 to TRBJ1-1; a possible D gene is TRBD1 (5 bases). Germline lookup yields CDR1 MNHNS and CDR2 SASEGT. V gave up 0 bases and J gave up 11 bases, with 13 bases separating them. This CDR3 comprises 13 residues. The CDR3 loop is CASSEAGGDRAFF. CDR3 nucleotide sequence: TGTGCCAGCAGTGAAGCGGGGGGGGACCGGGCTTTCTTT.

This chain connects TRBV5-1 to TRBJ2-5, with 10 bases that match TRBD2. CDR1 is SGHRS and CDR2 is YFSETQ in the germline V gene. Trimming removed 7 bases from V and 2 bases from J; junction bases left unmatched: 5. The CDR3 length is 14 residues. The CDR3 protein is CASGELAGQETQYF. The CDR3 DNA reads TGCGCCAGCGGCGAACTAGCGGGACAAGAGACCCAGTACTTC. The full variable domain, with the rest looked up from reference TRBV5-1 and TRBJ2-5, is KAGVTQTPRYLIKTRGQQVTLSCSPISGHRSVSWYQQTPGQGLQFLFEYFSETQRNKGNFPGRFSGRQFSNSRSEMNVSTLELGDSALYLCASGELAGQETQYFGPGTRLLVL.

Comments on this clone: Other DNA sequences in the sample encode the same CDR3. The chain links TRBV18 to TRBJ1-3; possibly TRBD1 for D (6 bases). The CDR3 runs 15 residues. The V end lost 3 bases, the J end lost 0 bases, and 9 bases lay between the germline ends. Germline CDR1 is KGHSH and CDR2 is LQKENI. CDR3 loop: CASSPQTGSGNTIYF. CDR3 coding DNA: TGTGCCAGCTCACCTCAGACAGGCTCTGGAAACACCATATATTTT.

In its sample, this clone was seen many times. The chain links TRBV9 to TRBJ1-6, with D possibly being TRBD1 (5 bases). Trimming removed 4 bases from V and 5 bases from J, with 16 bases in between. Germline CDR1 and CDR2: SGDLS and YYNGEE. The CDR3 length is 16 residues. The CDR3 loop reads CASSPQARGDNSPLHF. Here the CDR3 DNA reads TGTGCCAGCAGCCCCCAGGCCCGGGGGGATAATTCACCCCTCCACTTT. The full variable domain, rest sourced from reference TRBV9 and TRBJ1-6, is DSGVTQTPKHLITATGQRVTLRCSPRSGDLSVYWYQQSLDQGLQFLIQYYNGEERAKGNILERFSAQQFPDLHSELNLSSLELGDSALYFCASSPQARGDNSPLHFGNGTRLTVT.

The chain is built from TRBV30 and TRBJ2-5; a weak D match, TRBD2 (6 bases). Germline CDR1 reads GTSNPN; CDR2 reads SVGIG (reference sequence). The CDR3 spans 15 residues. Trimming removed 0 bases at V and 0 bases at J, with 11 bases between. CDR3 loop: CAWSVKGRYQETQYF. CDR3 nucleotide sequence: TGTGCCTGGAGTGTAAAAGGGAGGTACCAAGAGACCCAGTACTTC.

V and J are TRBV11-1 and TRBJ2-2, with 8 positions matching TRBD1. The CDR3 consists of 16 residues. Germline loops: CDR1 SGHAT, CDR2 FQDESV (reference sequence). Trimming at V came to 5 bases and at J to 5 bases, leaving 10 bases not matched to a gene. The CDR3 loop reads CASSNRGQGGTGELFF. The CDR3 coding sequence is TGTGCCAGCAGCAACCGAGGACAGGGTGGTACCGGGGAGCTGTTTTTT.

CDR3 amino acids: CASSADRALLGNQPQHF. CDR3 sequence (DNA): TGTGCCAGCAGTGCGGACAGGGCGTTGTTGGGCAATCAGCCCCAGCATTTT. The rearrangement links TRBV2 to TRBJ1-5, with TRBD1 matching 8 bases. With V trimmed by 4 bases and J by 2 bases, 10 bases remained unmatched. CDR3 size: 17 residues. Germline V gene lookup returns CDR1 SNHLY and CDR2 FYNNEI.

V gene TRBV3-1 (or the pseudogene TRBV3-2) combines with J gene TRBJ2-7; the D gene is possibly TRBD2 (6 bases). Trimming removed 1 base at V and 6 bases at J, with 7 bases between. Germline CDR1 is LGHDT and CDR2 is YNNKEL (reference sequence). This CDR3 spans 12 amino acids. The CDR3 spells CASSQVAAEQYF. The CDR3 DNA follows: TGTGCCAGCAGCCAAGTAGCGGCCGAGCAGTACTTC.

This clone has just a few counts. This chain links TRBV29-1 with TRBJ2-1, with 10 nucleotides matching TRBD2. V lost 6 bases and J lost 9; bases outside the gene matches: 14. From germline, CDR1 is SQVTM and CDR2 ANQGSEA. The CDR3 extends over 15 amino acids. The chain's CDR3 is CSVDGRALAGAEQFF. The CDR3 DNA follows: TGCAGCGTGGACGGAAGGGCCCTAGCGGGAGCTGAGCAGTTCTTC.

This sequence joins TRBV7-9 and TRBJ2-4, with D possibly TRBD1 on 5 matching bases. The CDR3 has 15 residues. Trimming took 3 bases from V and 2 from J, leaving 11 bases between them. Per germline, CDR1 SEHNR and CDR2 FQNEAQ (reference sequence). As DNA, the CDR3 is TGTGCCAGCAGCTTTGAGCAGGGTTCCAAAAACATTCAGTACTTC. This sequence encodes CASSFEQGSKNIQYF.

The CDR3 region is CASSLQTGTYEQYF. DNA for the CDR3: TGTGCCAGCAGCCTTCAAACAGGGACCTACGAGCAGTACTTC. This chain links TRBV3-1 (or the pseudogene TRBV3-2) with TRBJ2-7; possible D gene TRBD1, 6 bases. Trimming removed 4 bases at V and 2 bases at J, with 12 bases between. This CDR3 region has 14 residues. Germline-derived CDR1 and CDR2 are LGHDT and YNNKEL (reference sequence).

The V call is TRBV27, the J call TRBJ2-1; TRBD1 agrees at 8 bases. Trimming removed 6 bases from V and 1 base from J; junction bases left unmatched: 5. The CDR3 length is 15 residues. CDR1 and CDR2 (germline): MNHEY, SMNVEV (reference sequence). CDR3 loop: CASRLGQGSYNEQFF. The CDR3 nucleotides read TGTGCCAGCAGACTCGGACAGGGATCCTACAATGAGCAGTTCTTC.

V usage is TRBV7-8 and J usage is TRBJ1-5; no clear D gene. CDR1 is SGHVS and CDR2 is FQNEAQ in the germline V gene. This CDR3 contains 13 residues. V was shortened by 5 bases and J by 4 bases, with 9 bases between the two germline ends. CDR3 bases: TGTGCCAGCAGCCCGACGGGGAATCAGCCCCAGCATTTT. Translating it yields CASSPTGNQPQHF.

In its sample, this clone was seen a few times. This chain joins TRBV7-8 and TRBJ1-1; D remains unclear. Germline CDR1 SGHVS, CDR2 FQNEAQ. Trimming removed 5 bases from V and 2 bases from J, with 12 bases in between. The CDR3 loop spans 14 amino acids. This CDR3 is CASSPRGRNTEAFF. In DNA form, the CDR3 reads TGTGCCAGCAGCCCCCGTGGGAGAAACACTGAAGCTTTCTTT.

The chain is built from TRBV7-2 and TRBJ2-7; weak D call: TRBD2 (6 bases). This CDR3 has 13 residues. Trimming removed 1 base from V and 5 bases from J, with 9 bases in between. Germline CDR1 and CDR2: SGHTA and FQGNSA. The CDR3 nucleotides are TGTGCCAGCAGCTTAGTTTCGGGGGACGAGCAGTACTTC. This codes for CASSLVSGDEQYF. The variable domain in full, with the rest retrieved from reference TRBV7-2 and TRBJ2-7, is GAGVSQSPSNKVTEKGKDVELRCDPISGHTALYWYRQSLGQGLEFLIYFQGNSAPDKSGLPSDRFSAERTGGSVSTLTIQRTQQEDSAVYLCASSLVSGDEQYFGPGTRLTVT.

This clone was seen many times. The same CDR3 also results from other DNA sequences found in this sample. The chain carries TRBV7-9 and TRBJ1-2, with 8 bases fitting TRBD1. From germline, CDR1 is SEHNR and CDR2 FQNEAQ (reference sequence). The ends lost 3 bases at V and 8 bases at J; junction bases unmatched: 5. The CDR3 consists of 13 residues. CDR3 bases: TGTGCCAGCAGCTTGACAGGGGATAAAGGCTACACCTTC. Its translation is CASSLTGDKGYTF.

This sequence joins TRBV20-1 and TRBJ2-7; 10 bases align to TRBD2. Germline CDR1 DFQATT, CDR2 SNEGSKA (reference sequence). Unmatched junction bases numbered 3, after V lost 3 bases and J lost 4 bases. The CDR3 consists of 13 residues. As DNA, the CDR3 is TGCAGTGCTAGTTCACTAGCGGGGTACGAGCAGTACTTC. Translation gives CSASSLAGYEQYF.

The chain has TRBV6-5 and TRBJ1-2; weak D call: TRBD1 (5 bases). The V gene's germline CDR1 is MNHEY and CDR2 SVGAGI. CDR3 length equals 16 residues. Trimming stripped 0 bases from V and 4 bases from J, with 15 bases between. CDR3 sequence (DNA): TGTGCCAGCAGTTACTCAAATCCCGGACAAAGCTATGGCTACACCTTC. Translated, it gives CASSYSNPGQSYGYTF.

This clone was counted only a few times. The chain carries TRBV16 and TRBJ2-7; TRBD2 matches 7 bases. V shed 2 bases and J 0 bases; nucleotides not matched to a gene: 4. The CDR3 totals 15 residues. The germline V gene encodes CDR1 KGHSY and CDR2 FQNENV. CDR3: CASSQQSGASYEQYF. In DNA, the CDR3 is TGTGCCAGCAGCCAACAAAGCGGGGCCTCCTACGAGCAGTACTTC.